The 24 T cell receptor beta chains below come from one sample, sequenced in a study of blood T cell repertoires in COVID-19. This table comes from immunoSEQ multiplex PCR, and its TCRdb copy is limited to in-frame clones, with some not included. This sample has around 140,000 clones, with about 87% found just once. Sequenced material: PBMCs or T cells enriched from blood (not recorded which). The receptors shown here come from a man in his sixties who had recovered from COVID-19.

V and J are TRBV5-1 and TRBJ1-1; a weak D match, TRBD1 (5 bases). Trimming removed 4 bases at V and 4 bases at J, with 20 bases between. Germline V gene sequence: CDR1 SGHRS, CDR2 YFSETQ. The CDR3 consists of 16 residues. CDR3: CASSPTWGVLGTEAFF. CDR3 DNA: TGCGCCAGCAGCCCCACCTGGGGGGTGTTAGGCACTGAAGCTTTCTTT. Combining the CDR3 with reference TRBV5-1 and TRBJ1-1 gives the whole variable domain KAGVTQTPRYLIKTRGQQVTLSCSPISGHRSVSWYQQTPGQGLQFLFEYFSETQRNKGNFPGRFSGRQFSNSRSEMNVSTLELGDSALYLCASSPTWGVLGTEAFFGQGTRLTVV.

The chain uses TRBV24-1 and TRBJ1-2; D is uncertain. The CDR3 spans 16 residues. The germline gives CDR1 KGHDR, CDR2 SFDVKD. V lost 6 bases and J 5 bases, leaving 21 bases between the germline ends. Here the CDR3 DNA reads TGTGCCACCAGTCCCTCTCCGGGAGAAGGGCTATATGGCTACACCTTC. The encoded protein is CATSPSPGEGLYGYTF.

The rearrangement uses TRBV28 and TRBJ1-1; unclear D gene. V was clipped by 3 bases and J by 8 bases, with 7 bases between them. The CDR3 covers 11 residues. Germline V CDR1 and CDR2: MDHEN, SYDVKM. CDR3 residues: CASSLLGEAFF. The CDR3 DNA reads TGTGCCAGCAGTTTGTTGGGCGAAGCTTTCTTT.

The rearrangement links TRBV5-4 to TRBJ2-1; the match to TRBD1 covers 8 bases. This CDR3 comprises 15 residues. Germline loops: CDR1 SGHNT, CDR2 YYREEE (reference sequence). Unmatched junction bases numbered 12, after V lost 4 bases and J lost 9 bases. The CDR3 loop reads CASSQGADGMGEQFF. For the CDR3, the DNA is TGTGCCAGCAGCCAGGGGGCGGACGGAATGGGTGAGCAGTTCTTC.

This clone was seen more than once but under ten times. This chain joins TRBV18 and TRBJ1-4, with D hard to call. The CDR3 sequence is 14 residues long. Trimming left V 3 bases short and J 5 bases short, with 10 bases between. Germline values: CDR1 KGHSH, CDR2 LQKENI. The CDR3 region is CASSPREENEKLFF. The CDR3 region has the DNA TGTGCCAGCTCACCGAGGGAGGAGAATGAAAAACTGTTTTTT.

The chain has TRBV28 and TRBJ1-5; D possibly corresponds to TRBD1 (6 bases). With 5 bases removed from V and 4 bases from J, the gap between germline ends came to 12 bases. The CDR3 spans 14 residues. Per germline, CDR1 MDHEN and CDR2 SYDVKM. The CDR3 sequence is CASSPLRGNQPQHF. The CDR3 DNA reads as TGTGCCAGCAGTCCCCTGAGGGGGAATCAGCCCCAGCATTTT.

The V call is TRBV30, the J call TRBJ2-3, with D unclear. V lost 2 bases and J lost 0, with 6 bases in between. In germline, CDR1 is GTSNPN, CDR2 SVGIG (reference sequence). The CDR3 contains 13 residues. The CDR3 protein is CAWSLSSTDTQYF. The CDR3 nucleotides are TGTGCCTGGAGTCTTTCTAGCACAGATACGCAGTATTTT.

This clone came up a few times. The rearrangement uses TRBV6-5 and TRBJ2-7, with no clear D. The CDR3 spans 15 residues. The V gene lost 2 bases and the J gene lost 2 bases, with 13 bases spanning the gap. The germline CDR1 and CDR2 sequences are MNHEY and SVGAGI. CDR3 in amino acids: CASSYGATLTYEQYF. CDR3 in DNA: TGTGCCAGCAGTTACGGAGCCACCCTAACCTACGAGCAGTACTTC.

This clone showed up just a few times. V usage is TRBV5-1 and J usage is TRBJ2-2, with D perhaps matching TRBD1 (5 bases). The CDR3 sequence is 14 residues long. The germline V gene has CDR1 SGHRS and CDR2 YFSETQ. Trimming stripped 5 bases from V and 5 bases from J, with 13 bases between. CDR3 DNA: TGCGCCAGCAGGAAAGGGGCCGAAACCGGGGAGCTGTTTTTT. Translated, it gives CASRKGAETGELFF.

In its sample, this clone was seen once. This chain links TRBV9 with TRBJ1-2; D is undetermined. Trimming pared 0 bases from V and 3 bases from J, leaving 6 bases between. The CDR3 totals 13 residues. Germline CDR1 and CDR2: SGDLS and YYNGEE. CDR3 residues: CASSVGRDYGYTF. The DNA of the CDR3 is TGTGCCAGCAGCGTAGGCCGGGACTATGGCTACACCTTC.

The V and J genes are TRBV29-1 and TRBJ1-2; TRBD1 aligns across 7 bases. This CDR3 region has 12 residues. Germline V gene sequence: CDR1 SQVTM, CDR2 ANQGSEA. V lost 3 bases to trimming and J lost 8 bases; unmatched junction nucleotides: 6. Written as DNA, the CDR3 is TGCAGCGTTGAGGGACAGCCCTCGGGCTACACCTTC. Amino acid sequence: CSVEGQPSGYTF. The variable domain in full, completed from reference TRBV29-1 and TRBJ1-2, reads SAVISQKPSRDICQRGTSLTIQCQVDSQVTMMFWYRQQPGQSLTLIATANQGSEATYESGFVIDKFPISRPNLTFSTLTVSNMSPEDSSIYLCSVEGQPSGYTFGSGTRLTVV.

The genes are TRBV14 and TRBJ2-7; tentatively, D is TRBD1 (6 bases). Trimming took off 8 bases at V and 6 bases at J, with 17 bases between the two ends. Looked up from germline, CDR1 is SGHDN and CDR2 is FVKESK. The CDR3 extends over 13 amino acids. The CDR3 sequence is CASGRQEEGEQYF. CDR3 coding DNA: TGTGCCAGCGGACGACAGGAAGAGGGCGAGCAGTACTTC.

V usage is TRBV24-1 and J usage is TRBJ2-5, with D maybe TRBD2 (6 bases). Between the trimmed V and J ends, which lost 0 bases and 4 bases, there was a span of 11 bases. In germline, CDR1 is KGHDR, CDR2 SFDVKD. The CDR3 is 15 amino acids. Here the CDR3 reads CATSDLPGVGETQYF. In nucleotides, the CDR3 is TGTGCCACCAGTGATTTGCCGGGGGTCGGAGAGACCCAGTACTTC.

This clone was detected a few times. This rearrangement joins TRBV7-2 to TRBJ1-2; D gene uncertain. Between the trimmed V and J ends, which lost 5 bases and 4 bases, there was a span of 5 bases. This CDR3 is 11 amino acids long. Per germline, CDR1 SGHTA and CDR2 FQGNSA. The CDR3 here is CASSPLYGYTF. DNA of the CDR3: TGTGCCAGCAGCCCCCTCTATGGCTACACCTTC.

Only one count was recorded for this clone. CDR3 loop: CASSTRDRQFRHYGYTF. The CDR3 DNA is TGTGCCAGCAGCACCCGGGACAGACAATTCCGCCATTATGGCTACACCTTC. The V call is TRBV7-9, the J call TRBJ1-2, with TRBD1 matching 7 bases. V trimming: 5 bases; J trimming: 5 bases; junction bases outside the gene matches: 17. Looked up from germline, CDR1 is SEHNR and CDR2 is FQNEAQ (reference sequence). This CDR3 is built from 17 residues.

This chain connects TRBV19 to TRBJ2-2; D may be TRBD1 (5 bases). The CDR3 has 15 amino acids. Trimming stripped 4 bases from V and 5 bases from J, with 14 bases between. Germline values: CDR1 LNHDA, CDR2 SQIVND (reference sequence). This CDR3 reads CASSKGQEWTGELFF. The CDR3 DNA sequence: TGTGCCAGTAGTAAGGGGCAGGAGTGGACCGGGGAGCTGTTTTTT.

This clone has a handful of counts. The J gene is TRBJ1-2, the V gene TRBV7-9; D is undetermined. Trimming took 4 bases from V and 3 from J, leaving 3 bases between them. This CDR3 contains 11 residues. The V gene's germline CDR1 is SEHNR and CDR2 FQNEAQ (reference sequence). The CDR3: CASSSDYGYTF. CDR3 nucleotides: TGTGCCAGCAGCTCTGACTATGGCTACACCTTC. Full variable domain (rest looked up from reference TRBV7-9 and TRBJ1-2): DTGVSQNPRHKITKRGQNVTFRCDPISEHNRLYWYRQTLGQGPEFLTYFQNEAQLEKSRLLSDRFSAERPKGSFSTLEIQRTEQGDSAMYLCASSSDYGYTFGSGTRLTVV.

The chain joins TRBV30 to TRBJ1-6; D is unresolved. Germline V gene lookup returns CDR1 GTSNPN and CDR2 SVGIG (reference sequence). V was shortened by 0 bases and J by 6 bases, with 15 bases between the two germline ends. This CDR3 is 16 amino acids long. The CDR3 reads CAWSVPGGRVNSPLHF. The CDR3 bases are TGTGCCTGGAGTGTACCGGGAGGGCGAGTTAATTCACCCCTCCACTTT.

The rearrangement uses TRBV5-1 and TRBJ2-3; tentatively, D is TRBD1 (6 bases). Looked up from germline, CDR1 is SGHRS and CDR2 is YFSETQ. The V gene lost 3 bases and the J gene lost 0 bases, with 14 bases spanning the gap. The length of the CDR3 is 16 residues. The CDR3 nucleotides are TGCGCCAGCAGCTCTGGCTTCACAGGGAGCACAGATACGCAGTATTTT. Protein: CASSSGFTGSTDTQYF.

The chain employs TRBV5-1 and TRBJ2-7; 11 nucleotides line up with TRBD2. This CDR3 has 15 amino acids. V was pared by 4 bases and J by 6 bases, with 9 bases of the junction left unmatched. The germline gives CDR1 SGHRS, CDR2 YFSETQ. The CDR3 sequence is CASSVTSGGNGEQYF. In nucleotides, the CDR3 is TGCGCCAGCAGCGTAACTAGCGGGGGAAACGGCGAGCAGTACTTC.

This clone ranks as medium-sized. The gene calls are TRBV19 and TRBJ1-2; the D gene is possibly TRBD1 (6 bases). Germline CDR1 LNHDA, CDR2 SQIVND (reference sequence). Trimming cost V 11 bases and J 0 bases, with 10 bases left between them. The CDR3 runs 12 residues. The CDR3 loop is CASRTANYGYTF. The CDR3 DNA reads as TGTGCCTCCCGGACAGCTAACTATGGCTACACCTTC.

The chain carries TRBV24-1 and TRBJ2-7, with D possibly TRBD1 on 6 matching bases. V was cut by 5 bases and J by 0 bases, with 10 bases left in between. Germline assignment: CDR1 KGHDR and CDR2 SFDVKD. This CDR3 is 14 amino acids long. The DNA for the CDR3 is TGTGCCACCAGTGGGGGACACCCCTCCTACGAGCAGTACTTC. This encodes CATSGGHPSYEQYF.

The genes are TRBV13 and TRBJ1-4; tentative D call: TRBD1 (6 bases). Germline lookup yields CDR1 PRHDT and CDR2 FYEKMQ (reference sequence). This CDR3 is 12 amino acids long. V lost 5 bases, J lost 8 bases, and 9 bases lay in between. The CDR3 region is CASSHTGEKLFF. DNA of the CDR3: TGTGCCAGCAGCCATACAGGGGAAAAACTGTTTTTT.

The chain joins TRBV27 to TRBJ1-1; D remains unclear. Looked up from germline, CDR1 is MNHEY and CDR2 is SMNVEV (reference sequence). This CDR3 contains 13 residues. V was pared by 3 bases and J by 5 bases, with 10 bases between. Here the CDR3 DNA reads TGTGCCAGCAGTTTTTGGGGAGGGACTGAAGCTTTCTTT. Protein: CASSFWGGTEAFF.